This is a list of T cell receptor beta chains from one sample in a study of memory CD4+ T cells and cytomegalovirus serostatus. Assay: immunoSEQ multiplex PCR; the TCRdb copy retains only in-frame clones and omits some. The table has tens of thousands of clones, about 80% seen once. Sample: memory CD4+ T cells from blood. These receptors all stem from an adult in good health and CMV-seronegative. Each CDR3 is given with its conserved first and last residue. The order of the fields is J gene, clone size, V gene, D gene, CDR3 protein, CDR3 DNA. A D gene is named only where the DNA matches it firmly. Clone size is stated in some rows and not others, as once, few, many or a class when expanded.

j_call: TRBJ2-5; clone_size: -; v_call: TRBV18; d_call: -; cdr3_aa: CASSPYGAQAETQYF; cdr3_nt: TGTGCCAGCTCACCATATGGGGCACAGGCAGAGACCCAGTACTTC
j_call: TRBJ1-5; clone_size: -; v_call: TRBV15; d_call: -; cdr3_aa: CATSRDKEAQHF; cdr3_nt: TGTGCCACCAGCAGAGATAAAGAGGCCCAGCATTTT
j_call: TRBJ2-1; clone_size: -; v_call: TRBV5-1; d_call: TRBD2; cdr3_aa: CASSLAGGVYNEQFF; cdr3_nt: TGCGCCAGCAGCTTGGCGGGGGGAGTTTACAATGAGCAGTTCTTC
j_call: TRBJ2-1; clone_size: -; v_call: TRBV11-2; d_call: TRBD2; cdr3_aa: CASIPQSSGEQFF; cdr3_nt: TGTGCCAGCATCCCCCAATCTAGCGGGGAGCAGTTCTTC
j_call: TRBJ2-1; clone_size: -; v_call: TRBV7-3; d_call: -; cdr3_aa: CASSPLQGPYNEQFF; cdr3_nt: TGTGCCAGCAGCCCTTTACAGGGCCCCTACAATGAGCAGTTCTTC
j_call: TRBJ2-2; clone_size: once; v_call: TRBV6-6; d_call: -; cdr3_aa: CASSSSNTGELFF; cdr3_nt: TGTGCCAGCAGTTCCTCGAACACCGGGGAGCTGTTTTTT
j_call: TRBJ2-7; clone_size: -; v_call: TRBV7-3; d_call: TRBD2; cdr3_aa: CASSQTSGGAEQYF; cdr3_nt: TGTGCCAGCAGCCAAACTAGCGGGGGGGCCGAGCAGTACTTC
j_call: TRBJ2-7; clone_size: -; v_call: TRBV5-1; d_call: -; cdr3_aa: CASSLDNFPPYEQYF; cdr3_nt: TGCGCCAGCAGCTTGGATAATTTTCCTCCCTACGAGCAGTACTTC
j_call: TRBJ2-5; clone_size: -; v_call: TRBV2; d_call: -; cdr3_aa: CASNPVGGVETQYF; cdr3_nt: TGTGCCAGCAACCCCGTGGGGGGCGTGGAGACCCAGTACTTC
j_call: TRBJ1-5; clone_size: -; v_call: TRBV2; d_call: -; cdr3_aa: CASREDTTGNQPQHF; cdr3_nt: TGTGCCAGCAGGGAGGACACAACGGGAAATCAGCCCCAGCATTTT
j_call: TRBJ2-7; clone_size: -; v_call: TRBV5-1; d_call: -; cdr3_aa: CASSLGWRDSYEQYF; cdr3_nt: TGCGCCAGCAGCTTGGGTTGGAGAGACTCCTACGAGCAGTACTTC
j_call: TRBJ1-6; clone_size: few; v_call: TRBV5-1; d_call: TRBD1; cdr3_aa: CASSLQQVGGGSPLHF; cdr3_nt: TGCGCCAGCAGCTTGCAACAGGTAGGGGGCGGTTCACCCCTCCACTTT
j_call: TRBJ1-1; clone_size: -; v_call: TRBV2; d_call: -; cdr3_aa: CASSGLINTEAFF; cdr3_nt: TGTGCCAGCAGCGGACTTATCAACACTGAAGCTTTCTTT
j_call: TRBJ1-5; clone_size: many; v_call: TRBV28; d_call: -; cdr3_aa: CASSLLDTHNQPQHF; cdr3_nt: TGTGCCAGCAGCCTTTTGGACACCCACAATCAGCCCCAGCATTTT
j_call: TRBJ2-1; clone_size: -; v_call: TRBV9; d_call: TRBD2; cdr3_aa: CASSPPSLAGRDEQFF; cdr3_nt: TGTGCCAGCAGCCCCCCCAGCCTAGCGGGGAGGGATGAGCAGTTCTTC